This T cell receptor beta chain was documented in a study of shared clonotypes between healthy human individuals. Study conclusions and caveats: Sharing across four donors was highest in naive CD4 (approximately 5%) and lowest in memory CD8 (0.4%). The study sampled only blood, and tissue repertoires likely differ. Non-shared clonotypes were found to have lower generation probabilities than the clonotypes that were shared by all four of the sorted-subset donors.

Naive CD8 cells, CD45RO-negative and positively selected for CCR7, excluded terminally differentiated effector memory CD45RA+ cells. Donors, healthy HIV-negative adults, lacked recent acute infections or vaccinations. Using immunoSEQ multiplex PCR, the repertoire was profiled, and TCRdb retains in-frame clones only, with some absent. The sample holds roughly 2 million clones, roughly 95% seen once. Per germline, CDR1 SNHLY and CDR2 FYNNEI. The trim removed 6 bases at V and 4 bases at J, leaving 12 bases unmatched. The CDR3 extends over 15 amino acids. Regarding this clone: The target antigen is unknown.

This receptor was obtained from a man aged 18-30 years in good health. The sequenced sample was naive CD8+ T cells sorted from blood. The chain links TRBV2 to TRBJ2-7, with TRBD1 matching 7 bases. Here the CDR3 reads CASRVPGQPLYEQYF. The CDR3 DNA is TGTGCCAGCAGGGTCCCGGGACAGCCCTTGTACGAGCAGTACTTC.